Each of the 21 T cell receptor beta chains below was sequenced from the same sample in a study of PD-1 blockade in classical Hodgkin lymphoma. Relapse was seen in all patients after autologous stem cell transplantation, and brentuximab vedotin exposure was variable. Assay: immunoSEQ multiplex PCR; the TCRdb copy retains only in-frame clones and omits some. Of roughly 11,000 clones in the sample, less than 80% were seen once. Here the sequenced sample was peripheral blood mononuclear cells (PBMCs), taken at baseline. These receptors originate from a human donor with classical Hodgkin lymphoma.

The CDR3 reads CASSDSSGANVLTF. CDR3 nucleotide sequence: TGTGCCAGCAGTGACTCCTCTGGGGCCAACGTCCTGACTTTC. The chain uses TRBV2 and TRBJ2-6; unclear D gene. Trimming stripped 3 bases from V and 0 bases from J, with 3 bases between. The CDR3 consists of 14 residues. Germline V lookup: CDR1 SNHLY, CDR2 FYNNEI.

This chain uses TRBV11-2 with TRBJ2-3; no clear D gene. The CDR3 extends over 14 amino acids. The germline V gene has CDR1 SGHAT and CDR2 FQNNGV. V shed 1 base and J shed 2 bases, with 7 bases lying between them. Here the CDR3 DNA reads TGTGCCAGCAGCTTAGGGCAGATCACAGATACGCAGTATTTT. Its protein product is CASSLGQITDTQYF.

The chain is built from TRBV7-2 and TRBJ1-1; D gene uncertain. The CDR3 runs 15 residues. V gave up 6 bases and J gave up 4 bases, with 18 bases separating them. The V gene's germline CDR1 is SGHTA and CDR2 FQGNSA. DNA of the CDR3: TGTGCCAGCAGTAACGGGGAGCTGTTTTTCACTGAAGCTTTCTTT. This codes for CASSNGELFFTEAFF. Filled out from reference TRBV7-2 and TRBJ1-1, the complete variable domain reads GAGVSQSPSNKVTEKGKDVELRCDPISGHTALYWYRQSLGQGLEFLIYFQGNSAPDKSGLPSDRFSAERTGGSVSTLTIQRTQQEDSAVYLCASSNGELFFTEAFFGQGTRLTVV.

The gene calls are TRBV28 and TRBJ2-5, with D possibly TRBD1 on 6 matching bases. V was pared by 2 bases and J by 2 bases, with 18 bases between. The CDR3 sequence is 17 residues long. CDR1 and CDR2 (germline): MDHEN, SYDVKM. The CDR3 DNA reads TGTGCCAGCAGTTTACCCCGATATTTAACAGGGCAAGAGACCCAGTACTTC. It yields the protein CASSLPRYLTGQETQYF.

CDR3 bases: TGTGCCATCAGTGAGTCTTCCCCGGGACGATCCTATGGCTACACCTTC. Residues: CAISESSPGRSYGYTF. This chain connects TRBV10-3 to TRBJ1-2; a possible D gene is TRBD1 (5 bases). Deletions cut 0 bases from V and 4 bases from J, with 15 bases between. The CDR3 consists of 16 residues. Germline V gene sequence: CDR1 ENHRY, CDR2 SYGVKD.

Remarks on this clone: The same CDR3 also results from other DNA sequences found in this sample. CDR3 protein: CASSSGQGAGDTEAFF. The CDR3 DNA reads TGTGCCAGCAGTTCAGGGCAGGGGGCGGGCGACACTGAAGCTTTCTTT. V gene TRBV28 combines with J gene TRBJ1-1, with 8 bases fitting TRBD1. Germline assignment: CDR1 MDHEN and CDR2 SYDVKM. The CDR3 is made up of 16 amino acids. Germline trimming cut 4 bases from V and 3 bases from J; bases unmatched to any gene: 10.

The chain recombines TRBV2 with TRBJ1-2; the match to TRBD1 covers 7 bases. This CDR3 has 14 amino acids. Trimming took 4 bases from V and 1 from J; bases not matched to a gene: 3. Per the germline V gene, CDR1 is SNHLY and CDR2 is FYNNEI. DNA for the CDR3: TGTGCCAGCAGTGCGACAGGGTTTAACTATGGCTACACCTTC. Its protein is CASSATGFNYGYTF.

The chain combines TRBV28 with TRBJ1-2, with unresolved D. Germline V gives CDR1 MDHEN, CDR2 SYDVKM. The CDR3 has 13 residues. The V gene lost 2 bases and the J gene lost 3 bases, with 7 bases spanning the gap. In DNA form, the CDR3 reads TGTGCCAGCAGTTTAGGTCCGGACTATGGCTACACCTTC. Translation gives CASSLGPDYGYTF.

By sample share, this clone is large. The chain has TRBV5-5 and TRBJ2-1; D gene ambiguous. CDR3 size: 15 residues. Germline V gene data show CDR1 as SGHKS and CDR2 as YYEKEE (reference sequence). Between the trimmed V and J ends, which lost 6 bases and 0 bases, there was a span of 13 bases. This chain's CDR3 is CASIPTSSSYNEQFF. As DNA, the CDR3 is TGTGCCAGCATCCCAACGTCAAGCTCCTACAATGAGCAGTTCTTC.

The V and J genes are TRBV28 and TRBJ1-4; a possible D gene is TRBD1 (5 bases). Trimming pared 3 bases from V and 0 bases from J, leaving 8 bases between. The CDR3 is 15 residues long. Germline assignment: CDR1 MDHEN and CDR2 SYDVKM. The CDR3 DNA follows: TGTGCCAGCAGTTTTGGACAAGCAACTAATGAAAAACTGTTTTTT. Its translation is CASSFGQATNEKLFF.

This rearrangement joins TRBV25-1 to TRBJ1-1, with a weak D call TRBD1 (5 bases). Trimming cost V 1 base and J 3 bases, with 9 bases left between them. This CDR3 comprises 14 residues. Germline values: CDR1 MGHDK, CDR2 SYGVNS. In DNA, the CDR3 is TGTGCCAGCAGTGAATCTGGGGGGTACACTGAAGCTTTCTTT. It translates to CASSESGGYTEAFF.

This rearrangement joins TRBV18 to TRBJ2-2; the D gene is possibly TRBD2 (5 bases). V dropped 3 bases and J dropped 7 bases, with 12 bases sitting between them. The CDR3 is 14 residues long. Germline V gene sequence: CDR1 KGHSH, CDR2 LQKENI. CDR3 region: CASSPLGVIGELFF. CDR3 coding DNA: TGTGCCAGCTCACCCCTCGGGGTTATCGGGGAGCTGTTTTTT.

This clone has only a few counts. The chain carries TRBV2 and TRBJ1-5; D is uncertain. V was shortened by 6 bases and J by 7 bases, with 19 bases between the two germline ends. This CDR3 comprises 15 residues. Germline V gene data show CDR1 as SNHLY and CDR2 as FYNNEI. CDR3 sequence: CASRKEVGGRQPQHF. The CDR3 DNA reads TGTGCCAGCAGAAAAGAGGTGGGAGGGAGGCAGCCCCAGCATTTT. Using reference TRBV2 and TRBJ1-5 for the parts outside the CDR3, the full variable domain is EPEVTQTPSHQVTQMGQEVILRCVPISNHLYFYWYRQILGQKVEFLVSFYNNEISEKSEIFDDQFSVERPDGSNFTLKIRSTKLEDSAMYFCASRKEVGGRQPQHFGDGTRLSIL.

Only a few counts were recorded for this clone. The rearrangement uses TRBV7-9 and TRBJ1-5; TRBD1 matches at 7 bases. Trimming took 3 bases from V and 4 from J; bases not matched to a gene: 12. The CDR3 is made up of 17 amino acids. Germline CDR1 SEHNR, CDR2 FQNEAQ (reference sequence). CDR3 protein: CASSLGDSLGPNQPQHF. The CDR3 bases are TGTGCCAGCAGCTTGGGGGACAGTTTGGGTCCTAATCAGCCCCAGCATTTT. The full variable domain, rest sourced from reference TRBV7-9 and TRBJ1-5, is DTGVSQNPRHKITKRGQNVTFRCDPISEHNRLYWYRQTLGQGPEFLTYFQNEAQLEKSRLLSDRFSAERPKGSFSTLEIQRTEQGDSAMYLCASSLGDSLGPNQPQHFGDGTRLSIL.

The gene calls are TRBV11-3 and TRBJ2-1; D is uncertain. CDR1 and CDR2 from the germline V gene are SGHNT and YENEEA. The CDR3 contains 15 residues. Between the trimmed V and J ends, which lost 2 bases and 2 bases, there was a span of 10 bases. The CDR3 region is CASSLSGPPYNEQFF. The CDR3 nucleotides read TGTGCCAGCAGCTTATCAGGTCCCCCCTACAATGAGCAGTTCTTC.

In its sample, this clone was seen once. CDR3 sequence reads: CAWSKGVAEQFF. CDR3 bases: TGTGCCTGGAGCAAGGGGGTAGCTGAGCAGTTCTTC. J is TRBJ2-1 and V is TRBV30; D is possibly TRBD1 (6 bases). Trimming took off 3 bases at V and 9 bases at J, with 12 bases between the two ends. Germline CDR1 is GTSNPN and CDR2 is SVGIG (reference sequence). This CDR3 region has 12 residues. Supplemented by reference TRBV30 and TRBJ2-1, the full variable domain reads SQTIHQWPATLVQPVGSPLSLECTVEGTSNPNLYWYRQAAGRGLQLLFYSVGIGQISSEVPQNLSASRPQDRQFILSSKKLLLSDSGFYLCAWSKGVAEQFFGPGTRLTVL.

CDR3 in DNA: TGTGCCAGCAGCACCCCCGGGACAGGGGAAGCTTTCTTT. Its translation: CASSTPGTGEAFF. This sequence joins TRBV6-6 and TRBJ1-1, with 9 bases that match TRBD1. CDR1 and CDR2 from the germline V gene are MNHNY and SVGAGI (reference sequence). The CDR3 covers 13 residues. Trimming at V came to 6 bases and at J to 8 bases, leaving 7 bases not matched to a gene.

This clone was seen more than once but under ten times. This CDR3 reads CAIQTRGAGTEAFF. In nucleotides, the CDR3 is TGTGCCATCCAAACAAGGGGTGCGGGGACTGAAGCTTTCTTT. This rearrangement joins TRBV10-3 to TRBJ1-1; maybe TRBD1 (5 bases). This CDR3 has 14 residues. Germline lookup yields CDR1 ENHRY and CDR2 SYGVKD. The V end was cut by 8 bases, the J end by 5 bases, with 18 bases between.

The chain joins TRBV5-1 to TRBJ2-2, with 10 bases fitting TRBD1. The germline V gene encodes CDR1 SGHRS and CDR2 YFSETQ. J lost 6 bases, V lost 2 bases, and 4 bases had no gene match. CDR3 length equals 15 residues. The CDR3 loop reads CASSFRTGGAGELFF. CDR3 nucleotide sequence: TGCGCCAGCAGCTTTAGGACAGGGGGAGCCGGGGAGCTGTTTTTT.

V and J are TRBV28 and TRBJ2-7; D is ambiguous. Looked up from germline, CDR1 is MDHEN and CDR2 is SYDVKM. V was pared by 5 bases and J by 12 bases, with 14 bases between. The CDR3 contains 11 residues. CDR3 amino acids: CASSSDRFRYF. The CDR3 bases are TGTGCCAGCAGTAGCGACCGTTTTAGGTACTTC.

This clone was recorded once. The chain joins TRBV20-1 to TRBJ1-1, with D perhaps matching TRBD1 (5 bases). The germline CDR1 and CDR2 sequences are DFQATT and SNEGSKA (reference sequence). The CDR3 extends over 11 amino acids. The germline V and J ends were trimmed by 4 bases and 3 bases, with 6 bases remaining between them. The CDR3 nucleotides read TGCAGTGCTACAGGGTACACTGAAGCTTTCTTT. Translated, it gives CSATGYTEAFF.